This T cell receptor (beta chain) was found in a study of OX40 agonist ivuxolimab in advanced cancers. Study-wide context: An agonistic human IgG2 monoclonal antibody against OX40 (CD134) was given.

As to this clone: Its antigen is undetermined.

Regarding the study as a whole: Among patients with partial responses at 0.1-3.0 mg/kg, clonal expansion was among the lowest.

Here immunoSEQ multiplex PCR was the method, and the copy in TCRdb shows in-frame clones only, minus some. This table has over 70,000 clones, 85% to 90% appearing once. V was shortened by 4 bases and J by 4 bases, with 14 bases between the two germline ends. The CDR3 runs 14 residues. Per the germline V gene, CDR1 is SGHDT and CDR2 is YYEEEE. The genes are TRBV5-6 and TRBJ2-5, with D perhaps TRBD2 (6 bases). The receptor was derived from an adult with an advanced solid tumor such as melanoma, head and neck, liver or kidney cancer. The sequenced sample was CD4+ or CD8+ T cells sorted from blood, obtained in a trial of the OX40 agonist ivuxolimab. The CDR3 spells CASSLTGTAETQYF. For the CDR3, the DNA is TGTGCCAGCAGCCTCACCGGGACTGCAGAGACCCAGTACTTC.